A selection of T cell receptor beta chains follows, all from one sample in a study of blood T cell repertoires in COVID-19. TCRdb's copy holds only in-frame clones and misses some; the assay was immunoSEQ multiplex PCR. Among 150,000 to 200,000 clones listed, around 79% were seen once. The specimen sequenced was PBMCs or T cells enriched from blood (not recorded which). These receptor sequences come from a man aged 45-65 years who had recovered from COVID-19. Both conserved end residues are part of each CDR3. D genes are given only for firm matches. Expanded clones get a size class; other rows say once, few or many, or leave the size out.

>few|TRBV11-1|TRBJ1-1|.
CASSILQGMNTEAFF
>.|TRBV7-2|TRBJ2-1|TRBD2
CASRNSLAGANNEQFF
>.|TRBV29-1|TRBJ1-2|TRBD1
CSVEAPGQVYGYTF
>once|TRBV5-4|TRBJ1-1|.
CASTQGLPRATEAFF
>few|TRBV6-5|TRBJ1-1|TRBD1
CASTQGQMNTEAFF
>few|TRBV2|TRBJ2-5|TRBD1
CASSVQGTGGETQYF
>.|TRBV3-1/TRBV3-2|TRBJ2-1|TRBD2
CASSQGTSGRGDEQFF
>.|TRBV28|TRBJ1-2|.
CASMAVYGYTF
>.|TRBV6-5|TRBJ1-1|.
CASSYSTGNTEAFF
>.|TRBV7-6|TRBJ2-2|TRBD1
CASSRTGTPGELFF
>once|TRBV20-1|TRBJ1-6|TRBD1
CSASRTGIHNSPLHF
>.|TRBV2|TRBJ1-4|.
CASSDLTAIPTNEKLFF
>.|TRBV29-1|TRBJ2-7|.
CSGTEGSYEQYF
>.|TRBV6-5|TRBJ1-2|.
CASSYGGEGYTF
>.|TRBV4-2|TRBJ2-2|.
CASSQEQRSEAGELFF
>.|TRBV5-5|TRBJ1-4|TRBD1
CASTLTGGSEKLFF
>.|TRBV7-9|TRBJ1-1|.
CASSVDRIEAFF
>.|TRBV24-1|TRBJ2-3|TRBD1
CATSGFGGTGTTDTQYF
>once|TRBV6-6|TRBJ1-2|.
CASSYSLGEDGYTF
>few|TRBV28|TRBJ2-7|.
CASTGRGYEQYF
>.|TRBV11-2|TRBJ2-1|TRBD2
CASSLAALAAYNEQFF
>.|TRBV18|TRBJ2-1|TRBD2
CASSSGGRNEQFF
>.|TRBV5-1|TRBJ2-3|TRBD2
CASSLTRAGGGTDTQYF
>.|TRBV7-9|TRBJ2-3|TRBD2
CASSLEVGGYGTDTQYF
>.|TRBV19|TRBJ2-1|.
CASSIVLVPYNEQFF
>.|TRBV9|TRBJ1-2|.
CASSVLEESYTF
>.|TRBV7-9|TRBJ1-1|.
CASSLDATGEAFF
>.|TRBV11-2|TRBJ2-5|.
CASSLGRARGHETQYF
>.|TRBV2|TRBJ1-1|.
CASSEARADEAFF
>.|TRBV28|TRBJ1-2|.
CASSPQVGGSRGYTF
>once|TRBV9|TRBJ2-3|.
CASSVVAGTDTQYF
>.|TRBV5-6|TRBJ2-7|TRBD1
CASSSGQGRMDEQYF
>.|TRBV7-9|TRBJ2-7|.
CASRRGNGVDEQYF
>.|TRBV6-1|TRBJ2-1|TRBD2
CASSENLAGLGYEQFF
>.|TRBV19|TRBJ2-6|.
CASSIWSSGANVLTF
>once|TRBV9|TRBJ2-7|TRBD2
CASSVEAGSSYEQYF
>.|TRBV27|TRBJ2-1|TRBD1
CASSRGQGGHNEQFF
>.|TRBV28|TRBJ2-7|.
CASSLRGYYEQYF
>.|TRBV7-2|TRBJ2-1|.
CASSFGGRPYNEQFF